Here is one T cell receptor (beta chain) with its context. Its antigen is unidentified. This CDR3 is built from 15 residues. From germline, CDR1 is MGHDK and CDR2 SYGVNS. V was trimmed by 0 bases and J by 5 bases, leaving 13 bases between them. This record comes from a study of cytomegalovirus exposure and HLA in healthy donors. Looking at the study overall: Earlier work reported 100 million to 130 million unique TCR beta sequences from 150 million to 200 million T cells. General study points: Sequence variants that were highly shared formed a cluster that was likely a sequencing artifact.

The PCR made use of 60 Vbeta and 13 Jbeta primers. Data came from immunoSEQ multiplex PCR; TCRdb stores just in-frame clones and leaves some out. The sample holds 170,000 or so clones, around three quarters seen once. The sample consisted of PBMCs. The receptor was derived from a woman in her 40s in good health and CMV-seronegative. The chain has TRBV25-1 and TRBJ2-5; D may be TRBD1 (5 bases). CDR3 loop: CASSEYKGKGETQYF. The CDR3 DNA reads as TGTGCCAGCAGTGAATATAAGGGGAAGGGGGAGACCCAGTACTTC.